The T cell receptor beta chain under discussion was sequenced for a study of blood T cell repertoires in COVID-19. As for the study in general: Acute and convalescent COVID-19 samples came from the United States, Italy and Spain. T cells, B-cell-depleted T cells, or PBMCs supplied cDNA or gDNA.

CDR3 length: 15 amino acids. V was clipped by 4 bases and J by 9 bases; unmatched bases: 6. Germline V lookup: CDR1 MGHRA, CDR2 YSYEKL. This clone showed up just a few times. Authors' data handling: The authors estimated nucleated cell counts from reference gene primer amplification. The protocol was immunoSEQ multiplex PCR, while the TCRdb copy is restricted to in-frame clones and leaves out a portion. V and J calls and clone size are copied from that table; D and trimming were computed from the DNA. The sample consists of tens of thousands of clones, roughly 85% of them appearing once. Material: peripheral blood. The clonotype comes from an elderly woman with acute or convalescent COVID-19. V is TRBV4-1 and J is TRBJ1-6; 10 positions match TRBD1. CDR3 amino acids: CASSPGQGISSPLHF. In nucleotides, the CDR3 is TGCGCCAGCAGCCCGGGACAGGGGATAAGTTCACCCCTCCACTTT.